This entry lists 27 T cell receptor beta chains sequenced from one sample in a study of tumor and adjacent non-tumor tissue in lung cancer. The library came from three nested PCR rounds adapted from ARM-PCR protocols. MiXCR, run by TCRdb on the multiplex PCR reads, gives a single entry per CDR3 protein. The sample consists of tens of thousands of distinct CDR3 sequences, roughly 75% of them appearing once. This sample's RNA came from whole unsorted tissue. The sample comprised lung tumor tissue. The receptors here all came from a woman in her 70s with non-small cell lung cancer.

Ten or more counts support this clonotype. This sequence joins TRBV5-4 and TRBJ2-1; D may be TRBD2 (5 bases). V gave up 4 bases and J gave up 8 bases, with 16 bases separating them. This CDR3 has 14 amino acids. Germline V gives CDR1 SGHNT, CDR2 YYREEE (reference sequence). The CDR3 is CASSPVRAMDEQFF. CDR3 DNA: TGTGCCAGCAGCCCAGTGAGGGCCATGGATGAGCAGTTCTTC.

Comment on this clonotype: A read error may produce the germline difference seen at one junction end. The DNA for the CDR3 is TGCGCTAGCAGCCAGGGGACACAAGCGAACACCGGGGAGCCGTTTTTT. This encodes CASSQGTQANTGEPFF. The chain has TRBV4-1 and TRBJ2-2; tentative D call: TRBD1 (6 bases). From germline, CDR1 is MGHRA and CDR2 YSYEKL. The CDR3 consists of 16 residues.

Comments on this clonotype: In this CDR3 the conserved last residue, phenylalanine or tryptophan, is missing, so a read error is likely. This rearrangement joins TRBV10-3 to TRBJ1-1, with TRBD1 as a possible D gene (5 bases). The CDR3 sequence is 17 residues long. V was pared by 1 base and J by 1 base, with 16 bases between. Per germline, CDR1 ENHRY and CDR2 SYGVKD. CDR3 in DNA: TGTGCCATCAGTGAGTACCACTCACCCGGGGGGAACACTGAAGCTTTCCTT. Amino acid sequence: CAISEYHSPGGNTEAFL.

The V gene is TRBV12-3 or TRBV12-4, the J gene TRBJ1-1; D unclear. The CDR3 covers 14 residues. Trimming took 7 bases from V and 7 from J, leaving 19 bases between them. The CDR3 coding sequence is TGTGCCAGCACCTGTAATGCGGTAGGCATTGAAGCTTTCTTT. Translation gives CASTCNAVGIEAFF.

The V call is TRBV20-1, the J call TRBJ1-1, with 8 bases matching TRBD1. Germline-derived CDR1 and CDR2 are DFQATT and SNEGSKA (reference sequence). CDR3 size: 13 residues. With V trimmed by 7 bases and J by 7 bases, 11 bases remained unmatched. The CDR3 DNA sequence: TGCAGTGTTCCAACAAGGACAGGGATTGAAGCTTTCTTT. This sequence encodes CSVPTRTGIEAFF.

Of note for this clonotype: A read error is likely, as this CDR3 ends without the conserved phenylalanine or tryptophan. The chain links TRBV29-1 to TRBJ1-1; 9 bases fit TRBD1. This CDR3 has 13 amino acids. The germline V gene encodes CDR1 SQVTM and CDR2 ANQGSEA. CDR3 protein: CRGQGQTKTEAFL. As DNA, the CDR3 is TGCAGGGGACAGGGACAGACGAAAACTGAAGCTTTCCTT.

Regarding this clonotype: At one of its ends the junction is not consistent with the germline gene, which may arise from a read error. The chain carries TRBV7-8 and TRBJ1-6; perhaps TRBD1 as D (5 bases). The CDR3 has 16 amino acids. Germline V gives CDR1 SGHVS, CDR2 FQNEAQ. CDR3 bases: TGTGCCAGCAGGTTCGGGGCAGCGCACTATAATTCGCCCCTCCACTTT. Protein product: CASRFGAAHYNSPLHF.

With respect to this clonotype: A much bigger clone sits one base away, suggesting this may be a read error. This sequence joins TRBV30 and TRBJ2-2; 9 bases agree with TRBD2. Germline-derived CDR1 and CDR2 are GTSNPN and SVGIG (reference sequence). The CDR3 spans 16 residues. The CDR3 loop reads CVWIPHSGSPTGELFF. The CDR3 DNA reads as TGTGTCTGGATCCCACATAGCGGGAGTCCGACCGGGGAGCTGTTTTTT.

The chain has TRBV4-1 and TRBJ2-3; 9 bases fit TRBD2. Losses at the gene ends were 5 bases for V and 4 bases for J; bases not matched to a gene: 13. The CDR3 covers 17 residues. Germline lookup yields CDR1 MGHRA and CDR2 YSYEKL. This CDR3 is CASSFRLAVGSADTQYF. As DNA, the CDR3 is TGCGCCAGCAGCTTCCGACTAGCGGTTGGGTCCGCAGATACGCAGTATTTT.

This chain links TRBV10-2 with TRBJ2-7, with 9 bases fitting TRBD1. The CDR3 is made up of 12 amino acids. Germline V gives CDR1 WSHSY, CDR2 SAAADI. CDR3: CATGTGPYEHYV. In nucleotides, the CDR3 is TGTGCCACCGGGACAGGGCCCTACGAGCATTACGTC.

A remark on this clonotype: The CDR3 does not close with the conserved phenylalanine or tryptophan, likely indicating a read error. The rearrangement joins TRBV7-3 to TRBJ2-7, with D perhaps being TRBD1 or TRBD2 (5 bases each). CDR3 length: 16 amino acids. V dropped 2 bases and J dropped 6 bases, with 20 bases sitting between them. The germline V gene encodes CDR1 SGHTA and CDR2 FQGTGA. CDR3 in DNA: TGTGCCAGCAGCTTACGCGAGCCGGGGCGTGGGGTCGAGCAGTACTTA. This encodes CASSLREPGRGVEQYL.

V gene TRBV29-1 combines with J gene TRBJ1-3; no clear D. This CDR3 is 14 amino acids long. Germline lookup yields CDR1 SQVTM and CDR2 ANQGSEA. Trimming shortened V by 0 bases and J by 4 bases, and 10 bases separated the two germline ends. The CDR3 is CSVEELGKGNTIYF. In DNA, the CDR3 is TGCAGCGTTGAAGAACTGGGTAAAGGAAACACCATATATTTT. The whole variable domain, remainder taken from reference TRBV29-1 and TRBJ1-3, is SAVISQKPSRDICQRGTSLTIQCQVDSQVTMMFWYRQQPGQSLTLIATANQGSEATYESGFVIDKFPISRPNLTFSTLTVSNMSPEDSSIYLCSVEELGKGNTIYFGEGSWLTVV.

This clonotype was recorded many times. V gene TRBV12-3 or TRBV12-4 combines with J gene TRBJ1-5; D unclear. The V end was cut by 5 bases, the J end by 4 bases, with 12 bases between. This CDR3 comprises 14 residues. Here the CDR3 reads CASSPRAKNQPQHF. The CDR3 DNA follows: TGTGCCAGCAGTCCTCGGGCTAAGAATCAGCCCCAGCATTTT.

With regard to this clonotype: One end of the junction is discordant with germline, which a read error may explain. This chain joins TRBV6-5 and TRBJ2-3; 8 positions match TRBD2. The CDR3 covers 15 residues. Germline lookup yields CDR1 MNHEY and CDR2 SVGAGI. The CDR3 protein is CVSSYRLAGIDTQYF. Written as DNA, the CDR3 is TGTGTCAGCAGTTACCGGCTAGCGGGCATAGATACGCAGTATTTT.

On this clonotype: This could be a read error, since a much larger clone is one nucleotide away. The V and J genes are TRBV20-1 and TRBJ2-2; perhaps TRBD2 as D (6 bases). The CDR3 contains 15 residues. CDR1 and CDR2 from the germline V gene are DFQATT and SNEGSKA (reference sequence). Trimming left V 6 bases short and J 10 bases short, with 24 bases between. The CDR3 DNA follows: TGCAGTGCCACGGGGTCTACCGGCGGGGCCGAGGAGCTGTTTTTT. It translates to CSATGSTGGAEELFF.

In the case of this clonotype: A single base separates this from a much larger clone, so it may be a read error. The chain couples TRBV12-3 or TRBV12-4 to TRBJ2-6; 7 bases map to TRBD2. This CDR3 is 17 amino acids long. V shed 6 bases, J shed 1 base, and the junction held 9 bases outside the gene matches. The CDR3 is CASSLGRGVSGANVLTF. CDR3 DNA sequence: TGTGCCAGCAGCCTGGGACGGGGGGTATCTGGGGCCAACGTCCTGACTTTC.

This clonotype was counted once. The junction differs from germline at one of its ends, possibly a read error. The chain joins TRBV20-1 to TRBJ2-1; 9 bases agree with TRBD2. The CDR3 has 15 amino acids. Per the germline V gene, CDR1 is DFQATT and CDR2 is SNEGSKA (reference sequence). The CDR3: CSARVGGRVNNEQFF. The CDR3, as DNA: TGCAGCGCTAGAGTCGGCGGGAGGGTCAACAATGAGCAGTTCTTC.

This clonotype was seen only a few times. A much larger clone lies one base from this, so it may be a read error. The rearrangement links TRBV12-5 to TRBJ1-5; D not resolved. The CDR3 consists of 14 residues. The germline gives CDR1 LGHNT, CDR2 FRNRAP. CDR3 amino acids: CVSALSESGQPQHF. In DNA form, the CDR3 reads TGTGTTAGTGCCCTCTCCGAATCCGGCCAGCCCCAGCATTTT.

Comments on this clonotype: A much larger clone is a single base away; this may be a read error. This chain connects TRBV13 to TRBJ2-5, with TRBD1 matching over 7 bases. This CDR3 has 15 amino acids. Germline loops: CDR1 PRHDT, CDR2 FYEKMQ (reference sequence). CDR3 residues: CASSSRQGSLEIQYF. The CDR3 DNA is TGTGCCAGCAGCTCGCGACAGGGTAGTTTGGAGATCCAGTACTTC.

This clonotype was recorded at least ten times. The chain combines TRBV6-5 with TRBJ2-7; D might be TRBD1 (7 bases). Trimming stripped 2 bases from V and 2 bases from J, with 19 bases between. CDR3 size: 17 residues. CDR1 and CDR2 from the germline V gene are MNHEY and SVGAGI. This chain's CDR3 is CASSYRRVFRGAYEQYF. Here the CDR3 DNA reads TGTGCCAGCAGTTACCGGCGGGTCTTCAGGGGGGCCTACGAGCAGTACTTC.

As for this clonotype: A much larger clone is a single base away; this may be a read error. The CDR3: CASSNLGREAAYTQYF. For the CDR3, the DNA is TGTGCCAGCAGCAACCTAGGGCGGGAGGCAGCATATACGCAGTATTTT. The chain couples TRBV7-8 to TRBJ2-3; 8 bases match TRBD2. The length of the CDR3 is 16 residues. From germline, CDR1 is SGHVS and CDR2 FQNEAQ. After removal of 5 bases from V and 7 bases from J, the junction contained 14 bases not matched to a gene.

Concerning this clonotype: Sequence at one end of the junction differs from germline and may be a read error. CDR3 nucleotide sequence: TGTGCCGGCAGTTACCTTTCCCGGGGTGAGCTGCTCTTC. Translated, it gives CAGSYLSRGELLF. This chain connects TRBV11-1 to TRBJ2-1, with a possible D match to TRBD2 (5 bases). The CDR3 is made up of 13 amino acids. CDR1 and CDR2 (germline): SGHAT, FQDESV (reference sequence).

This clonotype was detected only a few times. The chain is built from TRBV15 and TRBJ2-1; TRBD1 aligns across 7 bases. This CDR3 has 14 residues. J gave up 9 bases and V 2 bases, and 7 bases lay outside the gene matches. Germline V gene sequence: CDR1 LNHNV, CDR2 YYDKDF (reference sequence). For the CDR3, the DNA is TGTGCCACCAGCAGAACTACAGGGGTGGGTGAGCAGTTCTTC. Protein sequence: CATSRTTGVGEQFF. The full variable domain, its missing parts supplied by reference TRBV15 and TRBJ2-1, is DAMVIQNPRYQVTQFGKPVTLSCSQTLNHNVMYWYQQKSSQAPKLLFHYYDKDFNNEADTPDNFQSRRPNTSFCFLDIRSPGLGDTAMYLCATSRTTGVGEQFFGPGTRLTVL.

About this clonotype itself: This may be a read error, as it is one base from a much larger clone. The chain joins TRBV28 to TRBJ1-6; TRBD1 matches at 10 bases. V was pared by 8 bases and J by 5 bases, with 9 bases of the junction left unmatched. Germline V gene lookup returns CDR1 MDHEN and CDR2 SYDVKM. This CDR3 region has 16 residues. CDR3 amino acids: CASGSPGQGDNSPLHF. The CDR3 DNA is TGTGCCAGCGGTTCTCCCGGACAGGGGGATAATTCACCCCTCCACTTT.

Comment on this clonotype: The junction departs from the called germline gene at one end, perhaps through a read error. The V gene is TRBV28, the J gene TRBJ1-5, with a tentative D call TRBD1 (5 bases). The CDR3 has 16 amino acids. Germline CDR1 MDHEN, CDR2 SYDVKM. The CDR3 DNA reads TGTGCCGGCAGTTTTAGTGGGGCGGGGTCCAATCAGCCCCAGCATTTT. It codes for CAGSFSGAGSNQPQHF.

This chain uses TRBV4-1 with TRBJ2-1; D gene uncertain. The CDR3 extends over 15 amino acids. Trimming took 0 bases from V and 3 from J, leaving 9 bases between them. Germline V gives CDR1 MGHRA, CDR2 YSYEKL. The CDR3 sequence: CASSQDQSFYNEQFF. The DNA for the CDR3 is TGCGCCAGCAGCCAAGACCAGAGCTTCTACAATGAGCAGTTCTTC.

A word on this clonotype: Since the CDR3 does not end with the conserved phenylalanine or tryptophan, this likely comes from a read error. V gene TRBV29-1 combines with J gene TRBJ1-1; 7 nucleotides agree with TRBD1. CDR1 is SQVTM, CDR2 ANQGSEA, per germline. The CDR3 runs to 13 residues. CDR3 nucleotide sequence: TGCGGCGTAGGACAGGTCGTGAACACTGAAGCTTTCCTT. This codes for CGVGQVVNTEAFL.